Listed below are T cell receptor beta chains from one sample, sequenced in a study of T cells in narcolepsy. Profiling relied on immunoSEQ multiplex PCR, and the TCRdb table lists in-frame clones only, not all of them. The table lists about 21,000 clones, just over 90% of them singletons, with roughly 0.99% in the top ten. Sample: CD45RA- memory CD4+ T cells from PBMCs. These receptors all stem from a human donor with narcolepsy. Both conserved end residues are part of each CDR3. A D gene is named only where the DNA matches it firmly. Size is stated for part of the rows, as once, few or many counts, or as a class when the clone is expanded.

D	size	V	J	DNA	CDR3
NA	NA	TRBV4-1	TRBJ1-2	TGCGCCAGCAGCCACCCAAACAGGGCTAGCTATGGCTACACCTTC	CASSHPNRASYGYTF
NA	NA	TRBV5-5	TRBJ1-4	TGTGCCAGCAGCTTGTTCGGGCAGGCGTACGGGAAACTGTTTTTT	CASSLFGQAYGKLFF
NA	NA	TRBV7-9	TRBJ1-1	TGTGCCAGCAGCTTAGCGCCGGCCGCAGTTGAAGCTTTCTTT	CASSLAPAAVEAFF
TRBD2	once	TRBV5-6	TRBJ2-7	TGTGCCAGCAAGCGGGAGGGAGGGTACTACGAGCAGTACTTC	CASKREGGYYEQYF
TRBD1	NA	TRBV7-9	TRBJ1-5	TGTGCCAGCAGCTTAGGACAGGGGCAGCCCCAGCATTTT	CASSLGQGQPQHF
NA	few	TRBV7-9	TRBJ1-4	TGTGCCAGCAGCTTCGAATGGCAGGGAGAAAAACTGTTTTTT	CASSFEWQGEKLFF
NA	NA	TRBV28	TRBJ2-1	TGTGCCAGCACCGTTCCCCCTTCTAGCCGACCCTACAATGAGCAGTTCTTC	CASTVPPSSRPYNEQFF
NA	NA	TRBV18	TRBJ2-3	TGTGCCAGCTCAGCGGGAAGCACAGATACGCAGTATTTT	CASSAGSTDTQYF
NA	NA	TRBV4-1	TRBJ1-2	TGCGCCAGCAGCCAAGGCGGGTTAAGACGGGACCGCCGCTACACCTTC	CASSQGGLRRDRRYTF
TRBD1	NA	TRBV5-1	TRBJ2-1	TGCGCCAGCACCTCGCGACAGGGGGTTAATGAGCAGTTCTTC	CASTSRQGVNEQFF
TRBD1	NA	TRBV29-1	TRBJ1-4	TGCAGCGTTGAAGGGACAGGGGTGGATGAAAAACTGTTTTTT	CSVEGTGVDEKLFF
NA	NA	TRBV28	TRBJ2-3	TGTGCCAGCCGTTGGGGGAGTGATTACACAGATACGCAGTATTTT	CASRWGSDYTDTQYF
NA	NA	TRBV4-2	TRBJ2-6	TGTGCCAGCAGCCAAGAGTCAGGGCCCTCTGGGGCCAACGTCCTGACTTTC	CASSQESGPSGANVLTF
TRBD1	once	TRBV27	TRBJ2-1	TGTGCCAGCAGACAGGGGCGCTACAATGAGCAGTTCTTC	CASRQGRYNEQFF
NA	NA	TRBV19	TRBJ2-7	TGTGCCAGTAGTGCTACCTTCAGGGGTTCCTACGAGCAGTACTTC	CASSATFRGSYEQYF
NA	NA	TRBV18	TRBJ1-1	TGTGCCAGCTCATTTTCACAGTTGAGGAACACTGAAGCTTTCTTT	CASSFSQLRNTEAFF
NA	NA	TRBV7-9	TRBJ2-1	TGTGCCAGCACCCCTCGGGGGACCCCGCACAATGAGCAGTTCTTC	CASTPRGTPHNEQFF
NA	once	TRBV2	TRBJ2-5	TGTGCCAGCAGTGCCCTAGGGGGACAAGAGACCCAGTACTTC	CASSALGGQETQYF
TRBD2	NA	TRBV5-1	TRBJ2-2	TGCGCCAGCAGCTTGGTTTGGGGAGGGAGAAACACCGGGGAGCTGTTTTTT	CASSLVWGGRNTGELFF
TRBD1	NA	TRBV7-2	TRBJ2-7	TGTGCCAGCAGCTGGGGACAGGAGCGAGCGCAGTACTTC	CASSWGQERAQYF
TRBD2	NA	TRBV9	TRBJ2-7	TGTGCCAGCAGCGCGAGCGCGGGACTAGCGGGAGACGAGCAGTACTTC	CASSASAGLAGDEQYF
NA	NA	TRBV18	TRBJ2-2	TGTGCCAGCTCACCACAACTAGCTGATAACACCGGGGAGCTGTTTTTT	CASSPQLADNTGELFF
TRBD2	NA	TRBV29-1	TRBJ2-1	TGCAGCGTTGAAGATTCGGCGGGACTAGCGGGAGGAGCTGACAATGAGCAGTTCTTC	CSVEDSAGLAGGADNEQFF
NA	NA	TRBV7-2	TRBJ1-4	TGTGCCAGCAGCTCTTTCAGCCGCTTTAATGAAAAACTGTTTTTT	CASSSFSRFNEKLFF
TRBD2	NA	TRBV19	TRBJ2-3	TGTGCCAGTAGTATAGTCCCGGGACTAGCGGGAGCAGATACGCAGTATTTT	CASSIVPGLAGADTQYF
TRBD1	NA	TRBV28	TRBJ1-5	TGTGCCAGCAGCCCGACGCGACAGGGGAGTCAGCCCCAGCATTTT	CASSPTRQGSQPQHF
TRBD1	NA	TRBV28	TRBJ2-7	TGTGCCAGCAGTACGGACAGGACCTACGAGCAGTACTTC	CASSTDRTYEQYF
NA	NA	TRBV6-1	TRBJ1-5	TGTGCCAGCAGTGGGGGCCAGAACAATCAGCCCCAGCATTTT	CASSGGQNNQPQHF
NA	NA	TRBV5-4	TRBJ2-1	TGTGCCAGCAGCCTTACCAATGAGCAGTTCTTC	CASSLTNEQFF
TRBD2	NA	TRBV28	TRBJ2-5	TGTGCCAGCAGCCATCGGGGCGCGGGGGAAGAGACCCAGTACTTC	CASSHRGAGEETQYF
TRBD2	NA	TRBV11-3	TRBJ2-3	TGTGCCAGCAGCTTAAGGACTAGCGGGGGCACAGATACGCAGTATTTT	CASSLRTSGGTDTQYF
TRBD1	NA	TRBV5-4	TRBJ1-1	TGTGCCAGCAGCTTGAGGGACAGGGGCGCTTTCTTT	CASSLRDRGAFF
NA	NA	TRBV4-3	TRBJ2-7	TGCGCCAGCAGCCGTGGGCTCAGGGGAGACTACGAGCAGTACTTC	CASSRGLRGDYEQYF
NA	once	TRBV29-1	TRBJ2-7	TGCAGCGTTGAAGACAGGCGCGAGCAGTACTTC	CSVEDRREQYF
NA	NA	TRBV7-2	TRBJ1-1	TGTGCCAGCAGCTTAGCGGGGAGGGACACGATAGCTTTCTTT	CASSLAGRDTIAFF
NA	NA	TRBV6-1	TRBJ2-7	TGTGCCAGCAGTGAGCCTCCGGGAACATACAGAGTCCCCTACGAGCAGTACTTC	CASSEPPGTYRVPYEQYF
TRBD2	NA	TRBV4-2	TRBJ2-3	TGTGCCAGCAGCCCTAGGACTAGCGGAGATACGCAGTATTTT	CASSPRTSGDTQYF
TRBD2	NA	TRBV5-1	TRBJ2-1	TGCGCCAGCAGCTTGGGCGGACTAGCGGGGCTCCCCAATGAGCAGTTCTTC	CASSLGGLAGLPNEQFF
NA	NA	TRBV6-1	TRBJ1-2	TGTGCCAGCAGTGAAGCCAGAAGGGCCGGTAACTATGGCTACACCTTC	CASSEARRAGNYGYTF
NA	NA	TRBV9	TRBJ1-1	TGTGCCAGCAGCGTAGGAGGGCAGGGGTTAGGAGCTTTCTTT	CASSVGGQGLGAFF
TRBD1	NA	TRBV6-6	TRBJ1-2	TGTGCCAGCAGCCCCTGGACAGGGGGGAATGGCTACACCTTC	CASSPWTGGNGYTF